This T cell receptor (beta chain) is drawn from a study of radiotherapy plus CTLA-4 blockade in lung cancer. Note on this clone: No antigen is known for it.

Study-wide results and caveats: Reported findings show early blood T cell clone dynamics, with interferon-beta, best predicted response. In blood, TCR clones derived from the tumor expanded after radiotherapy plus ipilimumab.

V was pared by 6 bases and J by 6 bases, with 11 bases of the junction left unmatched. This CDR3 is built from 14 residues. Germline CDR1 is SNHLY and CDR2 is FYNNEI. Libraries were prepared by immunoSEQ multiplex PCR; TCRdb keeps only in-frame clonotypes and omits some of them. In the table there are 35,000 to 50,000 clones, approximately 67% of which are singletons. Patients with chemo-refractory metastatic non-small-cell lung cancer received focal radiation plus CTLA-4 blockade with ipilimumab. The origin of this receptor is a human donor with non-small cell lung cancer who had a partial response to radiotherapy plus ipilimumab. The specimen comprised peripheral blood, sampled from a patient treated with radiotherapy plus ipilimumab. This chain links TRBV2 with TRBJ2-7; 7 bases match TRBD1. In DNA, the CDR3 is TGTGCCAGCAGATCCGGGACAGCCTTCAGCGAGCAGTACTTC. Translating gives CASRSGTAFSEQYF.